This T cell receptor (beta chain) was identified in a study of CD8+CD57+ T cells in acquired aplastic anemia. Background on the study: Roughly 11 million reads, on average, were obtained for CD4+ cells from healthy donors.

The TCR beta profiling, which covered VDJ combination and CDR3 sequence, was carried out using genomic DNA as the template. TCRdb ran MiXCR on the reads and lists one entry per CDR3 protein. Here the sample spans some 170,000 distinct CDR3 sequences, roughly 40% being singletons. The CDR3 sequence is 12 residues long. Trimming stripped 5 bases from V and 6 bases from J, with 11 bases between. The chain has TRBV12-3 or TRBV12-4 and TRBJ2-7, with D uncertain. The sample was sorted CD4+, CD8+, or CD8+CD57+ T cells (not recorded which) from PBMCs. This receptor was obtained from a human donor in good health. Here the CDR3 reads CASSLAAAEQYF. The CDR3 DNA reads as TGTGCCAGCAGTCTGGCGGCGGCCGAGCAGTACTTC.